Listed below are T cell receptor beta chains from one sample, sequenced in a study of CXCR3-negative and CXCR3-positive naive CD8 T cells. TCRdb reprocessed the 5' RACE reads and reports one entry per CDR3 protein, with no DNA. Its table lists tens of thousands of distinct CDR3 sequences. The sample consisted of naive CXCR3- CD8+ T cells from blood. Every receptor here comes from a human donor in good health. Some clones in this sample may be carry-over from other donors' samples. CDR3s include the opening cysteine and the closing phenylalanine or tryptophan.

V gene: TRBV7-9
J gene: TRBJ2-5
CDR3 protein: CASSLLWGEEYF

V gene: TRBV28
J gene: TRBJ2-7
CDR3 protein: CASSSDRGGRDLIYEQYF

V gene: TRBV11-3
J gene: TRBJ2-2
CDR3 protein: CASSFSLPKLDTGELFF

V gene: TRBV7-9
J gene: TRBJ1-1
CDR3 protein: CASSSETPEAFF

V gene: TRBV7-9
J gene: TRBJ2-7
CDR3 protein: CTSSLFPAASYEQYF

V gene: TRBV7-9
J gene: TRBJ2-5
CDR3 protein: CASGPTSGGSAGETQYF

V gene: TRBV4-3
J gene: TRBJ1-6
CDR3 protein: CASSQDHGGLGNSPLHF

V gene: TRBV28
J gene: TRBJ2-5
CDR3 protein: CASSSGTAQETQYF

V gene: TRBV20-1
J gene: TRBJ2-7
CDR3 protein: CSARVLGLAGEYEQYF

V gene: TRBV29-1
J gene: TRBJ2-5
CDR3 protein: CSARLAGGLETQYF

V gene: TRBV4-3
J gene: TRBJ2-1
CDR3 protein: CASSQDSPGRVTYNEQFF

V gene: TRBV6-5
J gene: TRBJ1-1
CDR3 protein: CASRWTETTEAFF

V gene: TRBV3-1
J gene: TRBJ2-7
CDR3 protein: CASSKERGPYEQYF

V gene: TRBV4-2
J gene: TRBJ1-2
CDR3 protein: CASSQDSGASYGYTF

V gene: TRBV6-1
J gene: TRBJ2-7
CDR3 protein: CASSEADSREQYF

V gene: TRBV20-1
J gene: TRBJ1-1
CDR3 protein: CSAATGETEAFF

V gene: TRBV25-1
J gene: TRBJ2-2
CDR3 protein: CASSEGFMAGELFF

V gene: TRBV20-1
J gene: TRBJ1-1
CDR3 protein: CSARLGQGSVSVEITEAFF

V gene: TRBV5-1
J gene: TRBJ2-1
CDR3 protein: CASSLVTSGSAYNEQFF

V gene: TRBV6-2/TRBV6-3
J gene: TRBJ2-7
CDR3 protein: CASSPQREVDEQYF

V gene: TRBV7-9
J gene: TRBJ2-5
CDR3 protein: CASTLYGTQYF

V gene: TRBV6-4
J gene: TRBJ2-1
CDR3 protein: CASSDSASGEYNEQFF

V gene: TRBV29-1
J gene: TRBJ2-2
CDR3 protein: CSVEEGRGNTGELFF

V gene: TRBV18
J gene: TRBJ1-5
CDR3 protein: CASSSETANQPQHF

V gene: TRBV7-8
J gene: TRBJ2-3
CDR3 protein: CASSASWGQYF

V gene: TRBV5-1
J gene: TRBJ1-2
CDR3 protein: CASSLETVFYGYTF

V gene: TRBV12-3/TRBV12-4
J gene: TRBJ2-1
CDR3 protein: CASSSGTSGSDEQFF

V gene: TRBV28
J gene: TRBJ2-7
CDR3 protein: CASSPGGGLFLYEQYF

V gene: TRBV29-1
J gene: TRBJ2-1
CDR3 protein: CSVMGNNEQFF

V gene: TRBV5-1
J gene: TRBJ2-2
CDR3 protein: CASSFGQANTGELFF

V gene: TRBV12-3/TRBV12-4
J gene: TRBJ2-1
CDR3 protein: CASSPGLEQFF